This T cell receptor (beta chain) was recovered during a study of early T cells in non-severe SARS-CoV-2 infection. Study information: Chains were not paired, and sequencing was done on bulk RNA from unsorted whole blood. Findings and limits, study-wide: The study's VDJdb matching favored anti-spike CD8 responses and missed private and CD4 specificities.

For this clonotype: What it binds is unknown.

As part of library construction, unique molecular identifiers were attached to individual cDNA molecules. TCRdb re-called the 5' RACE reads with MiXCR, one entry per CDR3 protein. Among some 54,000 distinct CDR3 sequences listed, approximately 10% were seen once. From germline, CDR1 is MNHNY and CDR2 SVGAGI (reference sequence). V lost 2 bases, J lost 1 base, and 9 bases stayed unmatched. This CDR3 region has 18 residues. Sequenced material: whole blood. The receptor was derived from an adult who was a healthcare worker with PCR-confirmed SARS-CoV-2 infection or an uninfected control (not recorded which). The V and J genes are TRBV6-6 and TRBJ2-5, with 11 bases matching TRBD2. CDR3: CASSYRGVAGGLQETQYF. The CDR3 nucleotides read TGTGCCAGCAGTTACAGGGGCGTAGCGGGGGGGCTCCAAGAGACCCAGTACTTC.